This entry lists 4 T cell receptor beta chains sequenced from one sample in a study of shared clonotypes between healthy human individuals. The data were produced by immunoSEQ multiplex PCR, yet TCRdb's version contains in-frame clones alone and is incomplete. The data show some 1.1 million clones, 70% to 85% seen once. The sequenced material came from memory CD4+ T cells from PBMCs. Subset noted: CD45RA-negative fraction. These receptors were collected from a man younger than 35 in good health. Some clones in this sample may be carry-over from other donors' samples.

The chain has TRBV5-1 and TRBJ2-5; 10 bases align to TRBD2. This CDR3 comprises 15 residues. Trimming cost V 4 bases and J 6 bases; bases outside gene matches: 9. Germline V CDR1 and CDR2: SGHRS, YFSETQ. CDR3 sequence: CASSLLAGVDKTQYF. The CDR3 nucleotides read TGCGCCAGCAGCCTTCTAGCGGGAGTTGATAAGACCCAGTACTTC.

The rearrangement links TRBV6-1 to TRBJ1-2; D may be TRBD1 (5 bases). This CDR3 is 13 amino acids long. V gave up 2 bases and J gave up 6 bases, with 10 bases separating them. Germline V gives CDR1 MNHNS, CDR2 SASEGT. The CDR3 DNA reads TGTGCCAGCAGTGAAAAAGGGACGAATGGCTACACCTTC. It encodes CASSEKGTNGYTF.

The V call is TRBV6-1, the J call TRBJ2-5, with TRBD1 identical over 8 bases. There are 14 residues in the CDR3. From germline, CDR1 is MNHNS and CDR2 SASEGT. Trimming cost V 6 bases and J 2 bases; bases outside gene matches: 5. CDR3 loop: CASSDYRGQETQYF. In nucleotides, the CDR3 is TGTGCCAGCAGCGATTACAGGGGGCAAGAGACCCAGTACTTC.

The genes are TRBV11-2 and TRBJ2-7; D unclear. The CDR3 runs 14 residues. In germline, CDR1 is SGHAT, CDR2 FQNNGV. V lost 5 bases and J lost 3, with 14 bases in between. The CDR3 DNA reads TGTGCCAGCAGCCTTAACCGGGCCAGCTACGAGCAGTACTTC. As protein: CASSLNRASYEQYF.